These 26 T cell receptor beta chains were sequenced from one sample in a study of early T cells in non-severe SARS-CoV-2 infection. TCRdb recomputed calls from the 5' RACE reads with MiXCR, one row per CDR3 protein. The sample holds over 75,000 distinct CDR3 sequences, approximately 13% seen once. Sequenced input: whole blood. The receptor set was obtained from an adult who was a healthcare worker with PCR-confirmed SARS-CoV-2 infection or an uninfected control (not recorded which).

Ten or more counts support this clonotype. The V call is TRBV3-1, the J call TRBJ2-1; 7 bases agree with TRBD2. The trim removed 1 base at V and 4 bases at J, leaving 10 bases unmatched. Per germline, CDR1 LGHDT and CDR2 YNNKEL (reference sequence). The CDR3 consists of 17 residues. CDR3 residues: CASSQGGGGYLYNEQFF. CDR3 in DNA: TGTGCCAGCAGCCAAGGGGGCGGGGGTTACCTTTACAATGAGCAGTTCTTC.

This rearrangement joins TRBV18 to TRBJ2-7, with 7 bases lining up with TRBD2. V trimming: 3 bases; J trimming: 0 bases; junction bases outside the gene matches: 8. CDR1 and CDR2 (germline): KGHSH, LQKENI. The CDR3 runs 16 residues. The CDR3 nucleotides are TGTGCCAGCTCACCGGACTTGGGGGGGGGCTCCTACGAGCAGTACTTC. Translation: CASSPDLGGGSYEQYF.

This clonotype was picked up a small number of times. The chain couples TRBV7-9 to TRBJ2-7, with 8 bases identical to TRBD1. The CDR3 runs 15 residues. Trimming took 5 bases from V and 2 from J; bases not matched to a gene: 8. CDR1 and CDR2 from the germline V gene are SEHNR and FQNEAQ (reference sequence). The DNA for the CDR3 is TGTGCCAGCAGCCCCGACAGGGGATTTGCCTACGAGCAGTACTTC. Translation gives CASSPDRGFAYEQYF.

In its sample, this clonotype was seen many times. The chain has TRBV6-6 and TRBJ2-1, with D perhaps being TRBD1 or TRBD2 (5 bases each). Trimming shortened V by 0 bases and J by 10 bases, and 10 bases separated the two germline ends. Looked up from germline, CDR1 is MNHNY and CDR2 is SVGAGI (reference sequence). This CDR3 spans 13 amino acids. DNA for the CDR3: TGTGCCAGCAGTTACTCCGGGGCGGAGGAGCAGTTCTTC. It yields the protein CASSYSGAEEQFF.

There are many counts of this clonotype. The V and J genes are TRBV20-1 and TRBJ2-1, with 7 bases identical to TRBD2. V dropped 0 bases and J dropped 0; count of bases not matched to a gene: 5. Germline assignment: CDR1 DFQATT and CDR2 SNEGSKA (reference sequence). The CDR3 has 16 amino acids. This CDR3 reads CSARDLAVLSYNEQFF. CDR3 DNA sequence: TGCAGTGCTAGAGACCTAGCGGTTCTCTCCTACAATGAGCAGTTCTTC.

The chain is built from TRBV5-1 and TRBJ2-1, with 7 bases identical to TRBD1. Per germline, CDR1 SGHRS and CDR2 YFSETQ. This CDR3 spans 12 amino acids. V shed 3 bases and J 11 bases; nucleotides not matched to a gene: 5. The CDR3 is CASSSGTDKQFF. DNA for the CDR3: TGCGCCAGCAGCTCCGGGACAGACAAGCAGTTCTTC. The complete variable domain, with remaining parts taken from reference TRBV5-1 and TRBJ2-1, reads KAGVTQTPRYLIKTRGQQVTLSCSPISGHRSVSWYQQTPGQGLQFLFEYFSETQRNKGNFPGRFSGRQFSNSRSEMNVSTLELGDSALYLCASSSGTDKQFFGPGTRLTVL.

This clonotype was seen ten or more times. The chain uses TRBV6-2 or TRBV6-3 and TRBJ1-1; D not resolved. The CDR3 has 13 residues. The germline V gene has CDR1 MNHEY and CDR2 SVGEGT. Deletions cut 9 bases from V and 3 bases from J, with 14 bases between. The CDR3 here is CASCRSPHTEAFF. CDR3 in DNA: TGTGCCAGTTGCCGCAGCCCCCACACTGAAGCTTTCTTT.

This clonotype was seen at least ten times. The gene calls are TRBV5-4 and TRBJ1-2; 7 bases align to TRBD1. This CDR3 region has 17 residues. Germline CDR1 reads SGHNT; CDR2 reads YYREEE (reference sequence). The ends lost 0 bases at V and 7 bases at J; junction bases unmatched: 15. The CDR3 is CASSLAGEQGFYSGYTF. CDR3 nucleotides: TGTGCCAGCAGCTTGGCGGGGGAACAGGGGTTTTACTCTGGCTACACCTTC.

This clonotype has a count of ten or more. The V call is TRBV9, the J call TRBJ2-7, with 7 bases lining up with TRBD1. Germline V gene lookup returns CDR1 SGDLS and CDR2 YYNGEE. J was trimmed by 0 bases and V by 4 bases; bases with no gene match: 4. The CDR3 is made up of 14 amino acids. In DNA form, the CDR3 reads TGTGCCAGCAGCACTAGACAGGGCTCCTACGAGCAGTACTTC. This encodes CASSTRQGSYEQYF.

The sample holds a few counts of this clonotype. The chain links TRBV28 to TRBJ2-3; 8 positions match TRBD2. The germline gives CDR1 MDHEN, CDR2 SYDVKM. V shed 3 bases, J shed 7 bases, and the junction held 12 bases outside the gene matches. This CDR3 is built from 16 residues. The CDR3 coding sequence is TGTGCCAGCAGTTTCTCGGGTCGGGGGGGCCGGAATACGCAGTATTTT. This encodes CASSFSGRGGRNTQYF.

This clonotype came up many times. The CDR3 spells CASSRRVTSGEPGTDTQYF. DNA for the CDR3: TGTGCCAGCAGCCGTCGAGTGACTAGCGGGGAGCCCGGGACAGATACGCAGTATTTT. The rearrangement joins TRBV21-1 to TRBJ2-3; TRBD2, the table's D call, was not compared with the DNA. TRBV21-1 is described as a pseudogene. The CDR3 runs 19 residues.

The rearrangement links TRBV5-6 to TRBJ1-5, with 8 nucleotides matching TRBD1. The V gene's germline CDR1 is SGHDT and CDR2 YYEEEE. Trimming cost V 1 base and J 2 bases; bases outside gene matches: 2. The CDR3 totals 15 residues. The CDR3 region is CASSLQGARNQPQHF. DNA of the CDR3: TGTGCCAGCAGCTTGCAGGGGGCGCGCAATCAGCCCCAGCATTTT.

At least ten counts were recorded for this clonotype. This chain links TRBV2 with TRBJ2-7, with D possibly TRBD1 on 5 matching bases. Trimming removed 3 bases from V and 0 bases from J, with 12 bases in between. This CDR3 has 15 amino acids. CDR1 SNHLY and CDR2 FYNNEI come from the germline V gene. CDR3 nucleotides: TGTGCCAGCAGTGAGGACAACCCCGGCTCCTACGAGCAGTACTTC. The encoded protein is CASSEDNPGSYEQYF.

This rearrangement joins TRBV20-1 to TRBJ2-1, with D possibly TRBD2 on 5 matching bases. The CDR3 runs to 14 residues. V lost 3 bases and J lost 4, with 13 bases in between. The germline gives CDR1 DFQATT, CDR2 SNEGSKA (reference sequence). The CDR3 reads CSASTTTPYNEQFF. The CDR3 nucleotides read TGCAGTGCTAGTACGACTACCCCATACAATGAGCAGTTCTTC.

This clonotype showed up just a few times. The chain couples TRBV6-1 to TRBJ2-7; no reliable D call. This CDR3 region has 15 residues. V was cut by 2 bases and J by 4 bases, with 15 bases left in between. Germline V gives CDR1 MNHNS, CDR2 SASEGT. This CDR3 reads CASSEQDVGAYEQYF. As DNA, the CDR3 is TGTGCCAGCAGTGAACAGGACGTTGGAGCATACGAGCAGTACTTC.

This clonotype was observed a few times. The V gene is TRBV7-2, the J gene TRBJ1-4; D perhaps matches TRBD1 (6 bases). Trimming stripped 1 base from V and 5 bases from J, with 17 bases between. From germline, CDR1 is SGHTA and CDR2 FQGNSA. The CDR3 is 17 residues long. The CDR3 spells CASSLERGTPRNEKLFF. The CDR3 region has the DNA TGTGCCAGCAGCTTAGAAAGGGGGACACCGAGGAATGAAAAACTGTTTTTT.

This clonotype has more than one count but fewer than ten. The rearrangement links TRBV20-1 to TRBJ2-2, with unresolved D. The CDR3 has 14 residues. V lost 4 bases and J 0 bases, leaving 9 bases between the germline ends. Per the germline V gene, CDR1 is DFQATT and CDR2 is SNEGSKA (reference sequence). The CDR3 here is CSATDQANTGELFF. Here the CDR3 DNA reads TGCAGTGCTACCGACCAAGCGAACACCGGGGAGCTGTTTTTT.

In its sample, this clonotype was seen a few times. V and J are TRBV5-1 and TRBJ2-2; 7 bases map to TRBD1. The CDR3 covers 17 residues. Germline assignment: CDR1 SGHRS and CDR2 YFSETQ. With 3 bases clipped from V and 7 bases from J, the junction kept 15 bases outside the gene matches. For the CDR3, the DNA is TGCGCCAGCAGCTCGTCCGAGGGGGCCTTAAGGAGCGGGGAGCTGTTTTTT. This codes for CASSSSEGALRSGELFF.

This sequence joins TRBV4-1 and TRBJ2-1; TRBD1 matches 9 bases. J gave up 8 bases and V 6 bases, and 17 bases lay outside the gene matches. The CDR3 runs 17 residues. The germline CDR1 and CDR2 sequences are MGHRA and YSYEKL. The CDR3 nucleotides read TGCGCCAGCAGTCACACTCCCGGGACAGGGAATCCCGATGAGCAGTTCTTC. Protein sequence: CASSHTPGTGNPDEQFF.

At least ten counts were recorded for this clonotype. The chain combines TRBV7-2 with TRBJ2-5, with D possibly being TRBD1 (6 bases). Germline V CDR1 and CDR2: SGHTA, FQGNSA. V lost 7 bases and J 5 bases, leaving 14 bases between the germline ends. This CDR3 is 13 amino acids long. The CDR3 DNA reads as TGTGCCAGCACCAAGAAGGGGGTCGAGACCCAGTACTTC. Translating it yields CASTKKGVETQYF.

This clonotype was counted ten times or more. J is TRBJ1-5 and V is TRBV2; no clear D gene. From germline, CDR1 is SNHLY and CDR2 FYNNEI. CDR3 length: 11 residues. Trimming shortened V by 6 bases and J by 7 bases, and 7 bases separated the two germline ends. The CDR3 region is CASRVDQPQHF. CDR3 bases: TGTGCCAGCAGGGTGGACCAGCCCCAGCATTTT.

This clonotype turned up a few times. The gene calls are TRBV4-1 and TRBJ1-3, with D possibly matching TRBD1 (5 bases). The CDR3 is 15 residues long. Trimming took 1 base from V and 0 from J, leaving 7 bases between them. The germline V gene encodes CDR1 MGHRA and CDR2 YSYEKL. The CDR3 DNA sequence: TGCGCCAGCAGCCAAGGGGACGGCTCTGGAAACACCATATATTTT. This codes for CASSQGDGSGNTIYF.

This clonotype was counted between two and nine times. The chain employs TRBV6-5 and TRBJ1-5; TRBD1 might be the D (5 bases). CDR1 is MNHEY, CDR2 SVGAGI, per germline. The CDR3 totals 19 residues. V was shortened by 6 bases and J by 1 base, with 25 bases between the two germline ends. CDR3 residues: CASSHFPPGLQESNQPQHF. The CDR3 region has the DNA TGTGCCAGCAGCCATTTCCCACCGGGGTTACAGGAGAGCAATCAGCCCCAGCATTTT.

There are a few counts of this clonotype. V gene TRBV27 combines with J gene TRBJ1-6, with D possibly being TRBD1 (5 bases). CDR1 is MNHEY, CDR2 SMNVEV, per germline (reference sequence). This CDR3 is 15 amino acids long. V was clipped by 0 bases and J by 4 bases, with 7 bases between them. In nucleotides, the CDR3 is TGTGCCAGCAGTTTATCCCGGGGGTATAATTCACCCCTCCACTTT. Translation: CASSLSRGYNSPLHF.

This clonotype has at least ten counts. The J gene is TRBJ2-7, the V gene TRBV28; tentative D call: TRBD1 (6 bases). The CDR3 has 12 amino acids. Trimming took 8 bases from V and 3 from J, leaving 11 bases between them. Per germline, CDR1 MDHEN and CDR2 SYDVKM. The CDR3 nucleotides read TGTGCCAGCCAAGGACAGAACTACGAGCAGTACTTC. It is translated as CASQGQNYEQYF.

This clonotype was detected a few times. This rearrangement joins TRBV27 to TRBJ2-7; no reliable D call. Germline assignment: CDR1 MNHEY and CDR2 SMNVEV (reference sequence). V lost 6 bases and J 2 bases, leaving 11 bases between the germline ends. There are 13 residues in the CDR3. CDR3 sequence reads: CASRGRLPYEQYF. Here the CDR3 DNA reads TGTGCCAGCAGGGGTCGGTTACCCTACGAGCAGTACTTC.